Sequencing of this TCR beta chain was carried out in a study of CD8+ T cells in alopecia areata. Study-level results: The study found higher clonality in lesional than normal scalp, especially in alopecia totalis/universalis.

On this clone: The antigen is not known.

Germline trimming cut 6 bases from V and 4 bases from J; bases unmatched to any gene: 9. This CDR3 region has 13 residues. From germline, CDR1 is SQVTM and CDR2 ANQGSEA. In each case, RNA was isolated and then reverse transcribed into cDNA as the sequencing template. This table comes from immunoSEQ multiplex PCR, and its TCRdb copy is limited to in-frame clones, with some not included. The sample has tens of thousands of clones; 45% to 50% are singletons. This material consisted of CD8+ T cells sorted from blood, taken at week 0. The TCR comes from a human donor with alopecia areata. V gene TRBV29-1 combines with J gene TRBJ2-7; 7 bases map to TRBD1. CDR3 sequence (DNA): TGCAGCGTGAGACGACAGGGCCGGTACGAGCAGTACTTC. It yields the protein CSVRRQGRYEQYF.